This T cell receptor beta chain is from a study of CD8 T cells in ankylosing spondylitis. Trimming pared 10 bases from V and 3 bases from J, leaving 9 bases between. Germline values: CDR1 SGHTA, CDR2 FQGNSA. This CDR3 region has 11 residues. This clonotype occurred many times. As yet, its antigen is unknown. Whole-study results and caveats: Disease-linked clones proved CD8+ and comparatively uncommon in peripheral blood. Made up of eight highly homologous variants, a TCR beta motif appeared characteristic of ankylosing spondylitis blood.

TCRdb re-called the 5' RACE reads through MiXCR, storing one row per CDR3 protein. The table has 36,000 or so distinct CDR3 sequences, 5.5% to 7.5% seen once. Sequenced material: blood, either unsorted or a sorted T cell fraction (not recorded which). V is TRBV7-2 and J is TRBJ1-1, with D uncertain. The sequence came from a male donor with ankylosing spondylitis or in good health (not recorded which). The CDR3 spells CATSADTEAFF. In DNA, the CDR3 is TGTGCCACCTCAGCTGACACTGAAGCTTTCTTT.